The entry below gives a single T cell receptor (beta chain) sequence along with its context. Its antigen remains unknown. RNA extraction was followed by reverse transcription into cDNA, which acted as the sequencing template. The assay was immunoSEQ multiplex PCR, and TCRdb's table has in-frame clones only and misses some. The sample lists 150,000 to 200,000 clones, about 60% seen once, with about 4.4% in the top ten. The authors sorted CD4+ and CD8+ T cells from PBMCs. The CDR3 is 15 residues long. Germline V gene lookup returns CDR1 LNHDA and CDR2 SQIVND (reference sequence). With 1 base removed from V and 6 bases from J, the gap between germline ends came to 15 bases. The data originate from a study of CD8+ T cells in alopecia areata. Findings of the study overall: Normal scalp had lower clonality than lesional scalp, with alopecia totalis/universalis lesions showing this most strongly. Possibly because of HLA-related factors, TCR sharing was less clear across patients than in mice. Sequencing of scalp samples also captures resident alphabeta T cells of normal skin.

The gene calls are TRBV19 and TRBJ2-5; D might be TRBD1 or TRBD2, each matching 6 bases. The clonotype was recovered from a human donor in good health. Input material: CD4+ T cells sorted from blood. The DNA for the CDR3 is TGTGCCAGTAGTATAGGGGGGGCGCCCGGGAAGACCCAGTACTTC. Translated, it gives CASSIGGAPGKTQYF.